Listed below are T cell receptor beta chains from one sample, sequenced in a study of T cell responses to AZD1222 COVID-19 vaccine. The repertoire was sequenced with immunoSEQ multiplex PCR; TCRdb's copy has only in-frame clones and lacks some. In the table there are about 93,000 clones, under 90% of which are singletons. The source material was peripheral blood, sampled on day 0 of MenACWY control vaccination. The origin of the receptors is an adult in good health. CDR3s leave out the opening cysteine and the closing phenylalanine or tryptophan. Each record gives: V gene, J gene, CDR3 protein.

TRBV7-9	TRBJ2-4	ASSLEGLGIAKNIQY
TRBV11-1	TRBJ2-5	ASTQGSGNQETQY
TRBV19	TRBJ2-2	ATRPSNTGELF
TRBV5-4	TRBJ2-2	ASSLLQGAGAGELF
TRBV4-3	TRBJ2-1	ASSQLGTSGGNEQF
TRBV14	TRBJ2-5	ASSHRQDRDQETQY
TRBV5-1	TRBJ2-5	ASSSGRLQETQY
TRBV12-3/TRBV12-4	TRBJ1-5	ASSLLSNQPQH
TRBV27	TRBJ1-1	ASSRDLIGTEAF
TRBV5-1	TRBJ1-1	ASSLAAGKITEAF
TRBV28	TRBJ1-2	ASTQGQGLNYGYT
TRBV4-3	TRBJ2-3	ASSQSGGLTDTQY
TRBV4-3	TRBJ2-7	ASSQTGTDTYEQY
TRBV11-3	TRBJ2-2	ASSLNTGELF
TRBV6-2/TRBV6-3	TRBJ1-3	ASSYWTDALTSGNTIY
TRBV28	TRBJ1-5	ATDGNNQPQH
TRBV30	TRBJ1-2	AWIRNYGYT
TRBV6-2/TRBV6-3	TRBJ1-4	ASSYLGQGQPKLF
TRBV13	TRBJ2-7	ASSPGLASYEQY
TRBV2	TRBJ2-5	ASQRGEETQY
TRBV7-2	TRBJ2-7	ASSLGPSVGYYEQY
TRBV6-2/TRBV6-3	TRBJ2-7	ASSGTGDTSGGARTYEQY
TRBV28	TRBJ1-2	ASSLASGLGGYT